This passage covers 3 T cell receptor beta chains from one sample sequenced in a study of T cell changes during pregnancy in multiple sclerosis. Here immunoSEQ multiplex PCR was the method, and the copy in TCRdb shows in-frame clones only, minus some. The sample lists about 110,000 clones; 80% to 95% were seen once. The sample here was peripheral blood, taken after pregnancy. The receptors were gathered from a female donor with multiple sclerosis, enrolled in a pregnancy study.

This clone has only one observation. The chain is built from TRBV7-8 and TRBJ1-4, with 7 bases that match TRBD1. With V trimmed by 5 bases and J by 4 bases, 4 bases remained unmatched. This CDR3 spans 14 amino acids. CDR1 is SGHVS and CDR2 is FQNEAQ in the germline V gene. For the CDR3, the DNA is TGTGCCAGCAGCCCCGGGACAGTTAATGAAAAACTGTTTTTT. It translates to CASSPGTVNEKLFF. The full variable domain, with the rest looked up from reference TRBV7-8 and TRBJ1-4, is GAGVSQSPRYKVAKRGQDVALRCDPISGHVSLFWYQQALGQGPEFLTYFQNEAQLDKSGLPSDRFFAERPEGSVSTLKIQRTQQEDSAVYLCASSPGTVNEKLFFGSGTQLSVL.

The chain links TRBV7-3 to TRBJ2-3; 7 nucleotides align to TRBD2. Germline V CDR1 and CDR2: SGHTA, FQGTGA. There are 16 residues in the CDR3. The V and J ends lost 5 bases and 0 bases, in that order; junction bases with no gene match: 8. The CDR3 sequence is CASSPGLGSSTDTQYF. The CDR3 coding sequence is TGTGCCAGCAGCCCCGGACTAGGTTCTAGCACAGATACGCAGTATTTT.

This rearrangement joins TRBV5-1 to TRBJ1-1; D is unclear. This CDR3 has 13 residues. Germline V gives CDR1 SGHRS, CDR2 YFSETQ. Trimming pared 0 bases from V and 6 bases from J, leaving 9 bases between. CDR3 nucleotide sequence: TGCGCCAGCAGCTTGGATCTGGGCCCTGAAGCTTTCTTT. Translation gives CASSLDLGPEAFF. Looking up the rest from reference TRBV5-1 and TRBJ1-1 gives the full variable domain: KAGVTQTPRYLIKTRGQQVTLSCSPISGHRSVSWYQQTPGQGLQFLFEYFSETQRNKGNFPGRFSGRQFSNSRSEMNVSTLELGDSALYLCASSLDLGPEAFFGQGTRLTVV.